This TCR beta chain came from a study of T cell clonality in common variable immunodeficiency. Study-level results: Reportedly, TCR beta sequences from common variable immunodeficiency showed fewer deletions and N-nucleotide insertions. TCRbeta clonality was increased in CVID versus healthy controls.

Control and CVID samples contributed equal amounts of genomic DNA. Profiled with immunoSEQ multiplex PCR; TCRdb holds only in-frame clones, not every one. The sample offers 15,000 to 20,000 clones and no singletons, the top ten holding approximately 14%. CVID meant reduced serum IgG, IgA and/or IgM plus specific antibody deficiency. The CVID group had about 14 females and some 30 males, mean age 40. This clone was counted a few times. Antigen: not known. The read is 3 residues too short to cover the CDR3 end, so that end is filled in from the germline J gene. The CDR3 spans 15 residues. Germline CDR1 and CDR2: SGHTA and FQGNSA. The V end lost 3 bases, the J end lost 0 bases, and 6 bases lay between the germline ends.

The gene calls are TRBV7-2 and TRBJ2-6; D unresolved. The sequenced sample was peripheral blood mononuclear cells. The TCR comes from a human donor with common variable immunodeficiency. The CDR3: CASSFFSSGANVLTF. CDR3 DNA, as far as it was read: TGTGCCAGCAGCTTTTTCAGCTCTGGGGCCAACGTC.